Below, 28 T cell receptor beta chains from the same sample are listed, as sequenced in a study of blood T cell repertoires in COVID-19. Repertoires were generated with immunoSEQ multiplex PCR, while TCRdb's copy carries only in-frame clones and drops some. The sample holds nearly 250,000 clones, about nine tenths seen once. Material for sequencing was peripheral blood. These TCRs come from a woman aged 55-70 years who had recovered from COVID-19.

The sample holds a few counts of this clone. The chain employs TRBV11-3 and TRBJ2-2, with 7 bases identical to TRBD2. J gave up 4 bases and V 5 bases, and 7 bases lay outside the gene matches. Germline V gene sequence: CDR1 SGHNT, CDR2 YENEEA. The CDR3 consists of 15 residues. The CDR3: CASSRWGGSTGELFF. Written as DNA, the CDR3 is TGTGCCAGCAGCCGGTGGGGGGGAAGCACCGGGGAGCTGTTTTTT.

This clone was seen a handful of times. The chain has TRBV6-2 or TRBV6-3 and TRBJ2-7; TRBD1 might be the D (5 bases). CDR1 MNHEY and CDR2 SVGEGT come from the germline V gene. The CDR3 consists of 18 residues. The germline V and J ends were trimmed by 0 bases and 5 bases, with 23 bases remaining between them. The CDR3 sequence: CASSYSWGQGSDTHEQYF. CDR3 nucleotides: TGTGCCAGCAGTTACTCGTGGGGTCAGGGTTCGGACACCCACGAGCAGTACTTC.

The chain joins TRBV5-4 to TRBJ2-5, with TRBD2 matching over 11 bases. Looked up from germline, CDR1 is SGHNT and CDR2 is YYREEE (reference sequence). After removal of 4 bases from V and 5 bases from J, the junction contained 10 bases not matched to a gene. This CDR3 region has 16 residues. The CDR3 sequence: CASSPSIAGGQETQYF. As DNA, the CDR3 is TGTGCCAGCAGCCCCTCCATAGCGGGGGGGCAGGAGACCCAGTACTTC.

V is TRBV28 and J is TRBJ1-2; D may be TRBD1 (5 bases). The germline V gene has CDR1 MDHEN and CDR2 SYDVKM. This CDR3 contains 14 residues. V gave up 3 bases and J gave up 7 bases, with 15 bases separating them. The CDR3 sequence: CASSLGPVGVGYTF. The CDR3 DNA follows: TGTGCCAGCAGTTTGGGCCCGGTAGGGGTTGGCTACACCTTC.

V is TRBV7-9 and J is TRBJ1-1; D may be TRBD1 (5 bases). Germline values: CDR1 SEHNR, CDR2 FQNEAQ (reference sequence). V was trimmed by 0 bases and J by 10 bases, leaving 15 bases between them. CDR3 length: 14 residues. The CDR3 protein is CASSLAGAKHGAFF. The CDR3 DNA reads TGTGCCAGCAGCTTAGCAGGGGCGAAGCACGGAGCTTTCTTT.

The CDR3 reads CASSTSRLEGGYTF. The CDR3 bases are TGTGCCAGCAGTACTTCACGGTTGGAGGGGGGCTACACCTTC. V and J are TRBV28 and TRBJ1-2; D possibly corresponds to TRBD1 (5 bases). Between the trimmed V and J ends, which lost 5 bases and 8 bases, there was a span of 18 bases. CDR3 length: 14 residues. The germline V gene encodes CDR1 MDHEN and CDR2 SYDVKM.

The gene calls are TRBV24-1 and TRBJ2-7; the match to TRBD2 covers 9 bases. The CDR3 sequence is 12 residues long. CDR1 is KGHDR, CDR2 SFDVKD, per germline. V trimming: 9 bases; J trimming: 6 bases; junction bases outside the gene matches: 5. In DNA, the CDR3 is TGTGCCACCTGCGGGGGGGCCCGCGAGCAGTACTTC. Translating it yields CATCGGAREQYF.

The chain joins TRBV11-2 to TRBJ2-5; D possibly corresponds to TRBD1 (5 bases). The V gene's germline CDR1 is SGHAT and CDR2 FQNNGV. The V end lost 7 bases, the J end lost 2 bases, and 17 bases lay between the germline ends. CDR3 length: 15 amino acids. The CDR3 DNA reads TGTGCCAGCACTGTCCTAGAATCAGGGCAAGAGACCCAGTACTTC. Its protein product is CASTVLESGQETQYF. Full variable domain (remainder filled in from reference TRBV11-2 and TRBJ2-5): EAGVAQSPRYKIIEKRQSVAFWCNPISGHATLYWYQQILGQGPKLLIQFQNNGVVDDSQLPKDRFSAERLKGVDSTLKIQPAKLEDSAVYLCASTVLESGQETQYFGPGTRLLVL.

This clone was detected once. V usage is TRBV27 and J usage is TRBJ2-2; D not resolved. The CDR3 is 12 amino acids. V was clipped by 9 bases and J by 3 bases, with 8 bases between them. Germline CDR1 and CDR2: MNHEY and SMNVEV (reference sequence). The CDR3 reads CASLRYTGELFF. In DNA form, the CDR3 reads TGTGCCAGTCTACGGTACACCGGGGAGCTGTTTTTT.

This chain links TRBV9 with TRBJ1-1; D gene unclear. The CDR3 length is 13 residues. The V and J ends lost 0 bases and 5 bases respectively, with 8 bases between them. CDR1 SGDLS and CDR2 YYNGEE come from the germline V gene. The CDR3 loop reads CASSVAEGTEAFF. CDR3 bases: TGTGCCAGCAGCGTAGCGGAGGGAACTGAAGCTTTCTTT.

The chain employs TRBV5-1 and TRBJ1-1; 8 bases align to TRBD1. After removal of 4 bases from V and 6 bases from J, the junction contained 11 bases not matched to a gene. The CDR3 runs 15 residues. Germline V gene data show CDR1 as SGHRS and CDR2 as YFSETQ. CDR3 sequence reads: CASSRSGGEGAEAFF. CDR3 sequence (DNA): TGCGCCAGCAGCCGATCAGGGGGCGAGGGAGCTGAAGCTTTCTTT.

This clone is a singleton in its sample. The chain combines TRBV3-1 (or the pseudogene TRBV3-2) with TRBJ2-2; D gene uncertain. CDR1 is LGHDT and CDR2 is YNNKEL in the germline V gene (reference sequence). CDR3 size: 15 residues. Trimming left V 1 base short and J 5 bases short, with 11 bases between. The CDR3 region is CASSQVFRLTGELFF. The DNA of the CDR3 is TGTGCCAGCAGCCAAGTTTTCAGACTTACCGGGGAGCTGTTTTTT.

This clone was observed a few times. V and J are TRBV5-1 and TRBJ2-7; 7 bases map to TRBD1. CDR1 is SGHRS, CDR2 YFSETQ, per germline. This CDR3 has 18 residues. J was trimmed by 4 bases and V by 3 bases; bases with no gene match: 19. CDR3 loop: CASSSRPSTGPPSYEQYF. DNA of the CDR3: TGCGCCAGCAGCTCCCGGCCATCGACAGGGCCCCCCTCGTACGAGCAGTACTTC.

The V and J genes are TRBV3-1 (or the pseudogene TRBV3-2) and TRBJ1-2; D unresolved. CDR1 and CDR2 from the germline V gene are LGHDT and YNNKEL (reference sequence). V dropped 0 bases and J dropped 4 bases, with 6 bases sitting between them. This CDR3 spans 13 amino acids. The CDR3 coding sequence is TGTGCCAGCAGCCAAGACAGTACCTATGGCTACACCTTC. Translating it yields CASSQDSTYGYTF.

The rearrangement links TRBV3-1 (or the pseudogene TRBV3-2) to TRBJ1-1; 7 bases are shared with TRBD1. Per the germline V gene, CDR1 is LGHDT and CDR2 is YNNKEL (reference sequence). Unmatched junction bases numbered 8, after V lost 3 bases and J lost 7 bases. The CDR3 is made up of 14 amino acids. The CDR3 nucleotides read TGTGCCAGCAGCCAGGGTGACAGGGCCGGTGAAGCTTTCTTT. Its protein product is CASSQGDRAGEAFF.

With respect to this clone: One end of the junction does not line up with germline, which may come from a read error. The V call is TRBV7-7, the J call TRBJ2-7; TRBD1 matches 10 bases. The CDR3 is made up of 15 amino acids. The germline CDR1 and CDR2 sequences are SSHAT and FNYEAQ (reference sequence). CDR3 bases: TGTGCTAGCAGCCTCGGACAGGGGGAGACCTACGAGCAGTACTTC. Translating gives CASSLGQGETYEQYF.

The rearrangement joins TRBV5-4 to TRBJ1-6, with a tentative D call TRBD1 (5 bases). The length of the CDR3 is 14 residues. CDR1 and CDR2 (germline): SGHNT, YYREEE (reference sequence). V was cut by 2 bases and J by 7 bases, with 10 bases left in between. CDR3 residues: CASSFAAGNSPLHF. CDR3 DNA: TGTGCCAGCAGCTTCGCGGCAGGGAATTCACCCCTCCACTTT. Based on the CDR3 plus reference TRBV5-4 and TRBJ1-6, the full variable domain is ETGVTQSPTHLIKTRGQQVTLRCSSQSGHNTVSWYQQALGQGPQFIFQYYREEENGRGNFPPRFSGLQFPNYSSELNVNALELDDSALYLCASSFAAGNSPLHFGNGTRLTVT.

This sequence joins TRBV5-4 and TRBJ2-7; 9 nucleotides align to TRBD1. This CDR3 contains 16 residues. Germline V gene data show CDR1 as SGHNT and CDR2 as YYREEE (reference sequence). The ends lost 4 bases at V and 3 bases at J; junction bases unmatched: 11. The CDR3 reads CASSPPGGQGIYEQYF. In DNA, the CDR3 is TGTGCCAGCAGCCCCCCCGGGGGACAGGGTATCTACGAGCAGTACTTC.

The chain couples TRBV7-3 to TRBJ2-3; TRBD2 aligns across 15 bases. V shed 0 bases and J 0 bases; nucleotides not matched to a gene: 7. From germline, CDR1 is SGHTA and CDR2 FQGTGA. CDR3 length: 20 residues. CDR3 region: CASSLTRTSGGATSTDTQYF. In DNA, the CDR3 is TGTGCCAGCAGCTTAACGCGGACTAGCGGGGGGGCTACTAGCACAGATACGCAGTATTTT.

V usage is TRBV7-2 and J usage is TRBJ2-1, with 11 bases aligning to TRBD2. Germline V gene lookup returns CDR1 SGHTA and CDR2 FQGNSA. The V gene end was trimmed by 0 bases and the J gene end by 9 bases; junction bases not matched to a gene: 4. This CDR3 contains 15 residues. The CDR3 protein is CASSLALAGGSEQFF. DNA for the CDR3: TGTGCCAGCAGCTTAGCGTTAGCGGGGGGGTCTGAGCAGTTCTTC. The variable domain in full, completed from reference TRBV7-2 and TRBJ2-1, reads GAGVSQSPSNKVTEKGKDVELRCDPISGHTALYWYRQSLGQGLEFLIYFQGNSAPDKSGLPSDRFSAERTGGSVSTLTIQRTQQEDSAVYLCASSLALAGGSEQFFGPGTRLTVL.

The chain has TRBV11-2 and TRBJ2-1; D gene unclear. Per the germline V gene, CDR1 is SGHAT and CDR2 is FQNNGV. The V gene lost 0 bases and the J gene lost 8 bases, with 11 bases spanning the gap. The CDR3 runs to 14 residues. CDR3 sequence: CASSLEGERDEQFF. The DNA for the CDR3 is TGTGCCAGCAGCTTAGAAGGAGAGCGCGATGAGCAGTTCTTC.

The CDR3 nucleotides read TGCAGTGCTAGTCGTAGCACAGATACGCAGTATTTT. The encoded protein is CSASRSTDTQYF. The chain has TRBV20-1 and TRBJ2-3; D gene uncertain. The CDR3 loop spans 12 amino acids. Per germline, CDR1 DFQATT and CDR2 SNEGSKA (reference sequence). The V end lost 3 bases, the J end lost 0 bases, and 4 bases lay between the germline ends.

This clone was detected only once. This chain links TRBV2 with TRBJ2-3, with 7 nucleotides matching TRBD2. Germline trimming cut 3 bases from V and 9 bases from J; bases unmatched to any gene: 12. Germline CDR1 is SNHLY and CDR2 is FYNNEI. The CDR3 sequence is 15 residues long. The DNA for the CDR3 is TGTGCCAGCAGTGATGCTGGACTAGGTCAGGGAACGCAGTATTTT. This gives the protein CASSDAGLGQGTQYF.

The chain recombines TRBV7-9 with TRBJ2-3, with unresolved D. CDR1 SEHNR and CDR2 FQNEAQ come from the germline V gene (reference sequence). CDR3 size: 15 residues. V was clipped by 1 base and J by 10 bases, with 18 bases between them. Here the CDR3 DNA reads TGTGCCAGCAGCTTAGTTATGGGCCACGCGAAAGCGCAGTATTTT. Protein sequence: CASSLVMGHAKAQYF.

The J gene is TRBJ2-6, the V gene TRBV5-1; D gene ambiguous. Trimming stripped 1 base from V and 4 bases from J, with 3 bases between. Germline CDR1 is SGHRS and CDR2 is YFSETQ. There are 13 residues in the CDR3. The chain's CDR3 is CASSLPGANVLTF. DNA of the CDR3: TGCGCCAGCAGCTTGCCAGGGGCCAACGTCCTGACTTTC.

As concerns this clone: At the DNA level, this CDR3 is encoded by other sequences in the same sample as well. V usage is TRBV6-5 and J usage is TRBJ2-1, with a tentative D call TRBD2 (6 bases). Germline-derived CDR1 and CDR2 are MNHEY and SVGAGI. V gave up 5 bases and J gave up 2 bases, with 10 bases separating them. The CDR3 length is 14 residues. The DNA for the CDR3 is TGTGCCAGCAGTAGGGGCGGGACCTACAATGAGCAGTTCTTC. Its protein product is CASSRGGTYNEQFF.

This clone has only one observation. The rearrangement uses TRBV5-4 and TRBJ1-4, with 10 bases lining up with TRBD1. V shed 3 bases and J 8 bases; nucleotides not matched to a gene: 4. Germline loops: CDR1 SGHNT, CDR2 YYREEE (reference sequence). This CDR3 has 14 residues. Here the CDR3 reads CASSSGTGVEKLFF. CDR3 nucleotides: TGTGCCAGCAGCTCCGGGACAGGGGTAGAAAAACTGTTTTTT.

V and J are TRBV3-1 (or the pseudogene TRBV3-2) and TRBJ1-2; no reliable D call. This CDR3 has 16 residues. V lost 0 bases and J lost 5, with 16 bases in between. Germline CDR1 and CDR2: LGHDT and YNNKEL (reference sequence). The CDR3 reads CASSQDLAVGGYGYTF. The DNA of the CDR3 is TGTGCCAGCAGCCAAGATCTGGCGGTAGGAGGTTATGGCTACACCTTC.